This T cell receptor (beta chain) was sequenced during a study of regulatory and conventional T cells in RAG deficiency. Sequencing used immunoSEQ multiplex PCR; TCRdb keeps in-frame clones, though not all of them. The table includes fewer than 40,000 clones, around 96% detected once. Germline V gene data show CDR1 as MNHNS and CDR2 as SASEGT. CDR3 length: 14 amino acids. Genomic DNA came from blood conventional CD4+ T cells gated CD25-low CD127-high. A word on this clone: The target antigen is unknown. One end of the junction is discordant with germline, which a read error may explain.

General study results and limits: Patient subsets had shorter CDR3s; Omenn Treg-Tconv overlap exceeded 90%.

These same data were also listed under a study on regulatory T cells. Per that study: The primer mix had 52 TRBV and 13 TRBJ primers. Regulatory T cells showed the strongest V-J pair restriction and V/J gene skewing among patient repertoires.

The chain employs TRBV6-1 and TRBJ1-5; D gene uncertain. The sequence came from a human donor in good health. Sequences were obtained from CD25- CD4+ T cells sorted from blood. The CDR3 DNA reads TGTGCCGGCAGCGGGGTAGGCGGCAATCAGCCCCAGCATTTT. Protein product: CAGSGVGGNQPQHF.